This T cell receptor (beta chain) was identified during a study of blood T cell repertoires in COVID-19. Study as a whole: Acute and convalescent COVID-19 samples came from the United States, Italy and Spain. The cDNA or gDNA used as material had been derived from T cells, B-cell-depleted T cells, or PBMCs.

Followed over time, Seattle patients had been enrolled while infection was active. Original handling: The authors estimated nucleated cell counts from reference gene primer amplification. TCRdb's table, derived via immunoSEQ multiplex PCR, lists solely in-frame clones and lacks some. D and trimming come from the DNA, and the V and J calls and clone size come from that table. Of 80,000 to 95,000 clones in the sample, roughly 76% were seen once. Sequencing was done on a sample of peripheral blood. The TCR sequence derives from a man of 80 years or more with COVID-19, enrolled during active disease.

In DNA, the CDR3 is TGTGCCAGCAGCCAAGACTTGGGGCATTCACCCCTCCACTTT. Its protein product is CASSQDLGHSPLHF. The chain links TRBV4-2 to TRBJ1-6; weak D call: TRBD1 (5 bases). The V gene lost 0 bases and the J gene lost 8 bases, with 8 bases spanning the gap. The CDR3 runs 14 residues. The germline V gene has CDR1 LGHNA and CDR2 YNFKEQ.